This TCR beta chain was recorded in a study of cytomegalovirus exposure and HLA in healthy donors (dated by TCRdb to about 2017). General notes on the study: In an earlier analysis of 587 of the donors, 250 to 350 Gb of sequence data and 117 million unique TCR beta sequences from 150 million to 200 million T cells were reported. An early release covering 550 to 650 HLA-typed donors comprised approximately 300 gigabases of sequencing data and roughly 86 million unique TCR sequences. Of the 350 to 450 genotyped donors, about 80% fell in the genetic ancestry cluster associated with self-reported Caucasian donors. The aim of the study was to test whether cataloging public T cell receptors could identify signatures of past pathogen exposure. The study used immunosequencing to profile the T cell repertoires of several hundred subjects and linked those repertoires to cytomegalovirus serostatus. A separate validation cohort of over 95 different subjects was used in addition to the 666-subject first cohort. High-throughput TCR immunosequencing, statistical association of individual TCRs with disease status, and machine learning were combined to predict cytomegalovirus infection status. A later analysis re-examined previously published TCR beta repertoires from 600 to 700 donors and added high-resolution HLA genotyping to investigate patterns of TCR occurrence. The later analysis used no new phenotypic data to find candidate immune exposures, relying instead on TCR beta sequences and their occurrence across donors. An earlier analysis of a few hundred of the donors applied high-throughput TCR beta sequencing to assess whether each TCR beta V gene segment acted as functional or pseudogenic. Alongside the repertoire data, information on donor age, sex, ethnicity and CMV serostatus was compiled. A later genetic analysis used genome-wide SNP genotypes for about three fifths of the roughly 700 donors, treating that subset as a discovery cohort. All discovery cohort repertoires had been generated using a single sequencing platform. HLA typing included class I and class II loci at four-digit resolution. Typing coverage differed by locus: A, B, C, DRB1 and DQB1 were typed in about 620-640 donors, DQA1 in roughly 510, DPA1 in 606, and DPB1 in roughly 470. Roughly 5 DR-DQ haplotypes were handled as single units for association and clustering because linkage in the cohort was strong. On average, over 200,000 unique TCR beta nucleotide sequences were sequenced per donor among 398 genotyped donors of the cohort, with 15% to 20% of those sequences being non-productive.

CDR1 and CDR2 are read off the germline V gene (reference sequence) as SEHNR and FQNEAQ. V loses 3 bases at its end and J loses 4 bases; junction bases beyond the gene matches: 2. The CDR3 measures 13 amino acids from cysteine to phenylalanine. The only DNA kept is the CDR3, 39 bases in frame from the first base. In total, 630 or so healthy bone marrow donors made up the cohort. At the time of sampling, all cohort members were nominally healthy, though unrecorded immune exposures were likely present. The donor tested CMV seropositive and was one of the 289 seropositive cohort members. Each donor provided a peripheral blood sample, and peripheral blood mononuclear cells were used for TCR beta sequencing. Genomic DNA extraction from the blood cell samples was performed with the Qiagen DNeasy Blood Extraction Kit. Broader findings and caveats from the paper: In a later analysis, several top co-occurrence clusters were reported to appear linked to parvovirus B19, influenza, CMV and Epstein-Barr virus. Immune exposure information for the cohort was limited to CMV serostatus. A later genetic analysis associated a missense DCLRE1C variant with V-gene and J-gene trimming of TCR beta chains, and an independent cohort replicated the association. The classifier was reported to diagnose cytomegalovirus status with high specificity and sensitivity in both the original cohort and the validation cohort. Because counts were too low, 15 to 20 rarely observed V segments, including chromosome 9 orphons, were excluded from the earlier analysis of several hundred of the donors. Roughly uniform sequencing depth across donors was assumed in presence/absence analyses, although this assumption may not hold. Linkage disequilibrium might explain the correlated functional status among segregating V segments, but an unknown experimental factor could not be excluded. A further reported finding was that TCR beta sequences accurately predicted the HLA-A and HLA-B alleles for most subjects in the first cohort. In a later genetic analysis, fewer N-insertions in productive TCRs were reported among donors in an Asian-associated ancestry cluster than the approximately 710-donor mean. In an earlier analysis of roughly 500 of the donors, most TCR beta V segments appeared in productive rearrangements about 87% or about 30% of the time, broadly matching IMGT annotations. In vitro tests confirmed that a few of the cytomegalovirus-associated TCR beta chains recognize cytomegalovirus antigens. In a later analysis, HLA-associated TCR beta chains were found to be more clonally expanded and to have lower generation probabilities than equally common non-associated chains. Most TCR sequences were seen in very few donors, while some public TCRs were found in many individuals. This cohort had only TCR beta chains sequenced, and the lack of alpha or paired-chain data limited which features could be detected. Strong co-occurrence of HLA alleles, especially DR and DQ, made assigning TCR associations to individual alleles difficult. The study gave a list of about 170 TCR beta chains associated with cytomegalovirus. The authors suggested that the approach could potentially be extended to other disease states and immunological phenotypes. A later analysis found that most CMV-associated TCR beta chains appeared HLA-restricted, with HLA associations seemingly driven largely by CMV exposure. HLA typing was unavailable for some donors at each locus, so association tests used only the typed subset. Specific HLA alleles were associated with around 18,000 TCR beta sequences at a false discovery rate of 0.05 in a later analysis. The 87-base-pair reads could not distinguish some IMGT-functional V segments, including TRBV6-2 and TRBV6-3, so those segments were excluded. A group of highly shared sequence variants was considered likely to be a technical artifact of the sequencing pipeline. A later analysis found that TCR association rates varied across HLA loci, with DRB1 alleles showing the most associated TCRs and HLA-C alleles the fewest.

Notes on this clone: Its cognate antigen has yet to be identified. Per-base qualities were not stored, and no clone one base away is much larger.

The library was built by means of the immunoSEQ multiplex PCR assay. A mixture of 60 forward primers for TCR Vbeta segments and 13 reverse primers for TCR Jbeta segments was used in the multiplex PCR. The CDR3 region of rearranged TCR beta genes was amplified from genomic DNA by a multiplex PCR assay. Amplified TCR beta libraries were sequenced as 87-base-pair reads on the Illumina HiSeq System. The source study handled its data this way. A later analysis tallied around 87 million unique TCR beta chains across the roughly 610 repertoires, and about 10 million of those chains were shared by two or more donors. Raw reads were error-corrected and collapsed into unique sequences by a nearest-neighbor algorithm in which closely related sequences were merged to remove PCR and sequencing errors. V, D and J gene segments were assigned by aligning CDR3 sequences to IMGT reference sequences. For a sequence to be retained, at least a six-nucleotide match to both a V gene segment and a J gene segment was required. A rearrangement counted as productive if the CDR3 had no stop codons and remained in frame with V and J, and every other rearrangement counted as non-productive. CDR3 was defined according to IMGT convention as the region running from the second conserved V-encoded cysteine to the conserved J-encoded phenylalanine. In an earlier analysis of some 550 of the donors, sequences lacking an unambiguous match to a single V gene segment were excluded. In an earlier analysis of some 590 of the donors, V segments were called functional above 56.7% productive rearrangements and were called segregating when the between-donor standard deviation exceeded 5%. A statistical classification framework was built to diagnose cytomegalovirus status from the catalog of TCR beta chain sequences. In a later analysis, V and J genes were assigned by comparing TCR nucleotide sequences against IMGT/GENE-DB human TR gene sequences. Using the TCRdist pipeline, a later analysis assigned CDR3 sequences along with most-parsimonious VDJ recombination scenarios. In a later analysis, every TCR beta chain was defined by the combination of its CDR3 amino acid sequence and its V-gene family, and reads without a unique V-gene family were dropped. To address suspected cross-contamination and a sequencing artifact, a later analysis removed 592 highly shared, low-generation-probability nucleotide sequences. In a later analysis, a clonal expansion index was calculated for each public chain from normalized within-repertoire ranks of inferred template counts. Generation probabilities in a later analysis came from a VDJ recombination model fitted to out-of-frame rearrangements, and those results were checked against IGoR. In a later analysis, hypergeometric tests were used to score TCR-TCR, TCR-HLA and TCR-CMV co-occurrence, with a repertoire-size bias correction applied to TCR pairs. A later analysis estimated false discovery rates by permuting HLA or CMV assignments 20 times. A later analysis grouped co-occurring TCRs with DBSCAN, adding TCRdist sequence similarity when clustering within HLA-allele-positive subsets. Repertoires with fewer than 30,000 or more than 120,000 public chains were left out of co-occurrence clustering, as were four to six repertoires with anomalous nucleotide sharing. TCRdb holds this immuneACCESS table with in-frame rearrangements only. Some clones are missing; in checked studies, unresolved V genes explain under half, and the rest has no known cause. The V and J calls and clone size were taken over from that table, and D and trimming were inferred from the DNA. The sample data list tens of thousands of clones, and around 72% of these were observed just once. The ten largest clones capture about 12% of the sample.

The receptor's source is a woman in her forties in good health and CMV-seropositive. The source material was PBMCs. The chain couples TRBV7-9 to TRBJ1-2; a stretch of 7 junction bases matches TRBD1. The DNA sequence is TGTGCCAGCAGCTTTGGGACAGCCTATGGCTACACCTTC. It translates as CASSFGTAYGYTF. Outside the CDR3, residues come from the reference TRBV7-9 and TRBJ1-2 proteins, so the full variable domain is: DTGVSQNPRHKITKRGQNVTFRCDPISEHNRLYWYRQTLGQGPEFLTYFQNEAQLEKSRLLSDRFSAERPKGSFSTLEIQRTEQGDSAMYLCASSFGTAYGYTFGSGTRLTVV.